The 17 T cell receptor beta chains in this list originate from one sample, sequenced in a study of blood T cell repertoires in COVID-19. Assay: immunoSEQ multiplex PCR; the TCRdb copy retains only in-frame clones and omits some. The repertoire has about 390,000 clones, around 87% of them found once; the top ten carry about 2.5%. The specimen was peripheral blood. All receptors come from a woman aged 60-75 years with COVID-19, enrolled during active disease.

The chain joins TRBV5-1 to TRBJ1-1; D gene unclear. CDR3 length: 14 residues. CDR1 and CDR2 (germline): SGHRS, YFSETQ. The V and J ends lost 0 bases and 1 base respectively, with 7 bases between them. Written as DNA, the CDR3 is TGCGCCAGCAGCTTGGGACACAGGAACACTGAAGCTTTCTTT. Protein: CASSLGHRNTEAFF. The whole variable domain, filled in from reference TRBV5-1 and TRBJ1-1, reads KAGVTQTPRYLIKTRGQQVTLSCSPISGHRSVSWYQQTPGQGLQFLFEYFSETQRNKGNFPGRFSGRQFSNSRSEMNVSTLELGDSALYLCASSLGHRNTEAFFGQGTRLTVV.

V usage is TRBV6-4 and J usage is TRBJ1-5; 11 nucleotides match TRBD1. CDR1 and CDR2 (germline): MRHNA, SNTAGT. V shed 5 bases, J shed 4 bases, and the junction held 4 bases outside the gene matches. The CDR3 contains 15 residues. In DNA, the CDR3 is TGTGCCAGCAGTCGGGACAGGGGGGAAAATCAGCCCCAGCATTTT. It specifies CASSRDRGENQPQHF.

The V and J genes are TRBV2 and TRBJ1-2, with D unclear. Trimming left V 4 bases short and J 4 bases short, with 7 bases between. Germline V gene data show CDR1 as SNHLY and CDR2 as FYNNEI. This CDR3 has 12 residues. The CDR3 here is CASSVVLYGYTF. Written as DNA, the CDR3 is TGTGCCAGCAGTGTAGTTCTCTATGGCTACACCTTC.

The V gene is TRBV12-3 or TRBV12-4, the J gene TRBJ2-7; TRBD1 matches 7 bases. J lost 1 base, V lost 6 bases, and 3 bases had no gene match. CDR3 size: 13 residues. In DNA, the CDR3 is TGTGCCAGCAGCAGGGACAGTTCCTACGAGCAGTACTTC. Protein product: CASSRDSSYEQYF.

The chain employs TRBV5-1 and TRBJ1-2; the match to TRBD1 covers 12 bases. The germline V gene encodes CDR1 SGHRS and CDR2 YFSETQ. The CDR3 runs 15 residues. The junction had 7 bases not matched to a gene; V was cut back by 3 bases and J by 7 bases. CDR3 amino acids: CASSWGQGAVGGYTF. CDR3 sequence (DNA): TGCGCCAGCAGCTGGGGACAGGGGGCAGTCGGTGGCTACACCTTC.

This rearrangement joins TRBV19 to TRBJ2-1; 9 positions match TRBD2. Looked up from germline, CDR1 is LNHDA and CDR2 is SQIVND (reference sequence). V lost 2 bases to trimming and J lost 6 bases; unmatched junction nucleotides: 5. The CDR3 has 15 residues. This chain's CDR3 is CASSILGGGANEQFF. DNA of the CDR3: TGTGCCAGTAGTATATTGGGCGGGGGGGCCAATGAGCAGTTCTTC. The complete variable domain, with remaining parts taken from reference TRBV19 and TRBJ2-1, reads DGGITQSPKYLFRKEGQNVTLSCEQNLNHDAMYWYRQDPGQGLRLIYYSQIVNDFQKGDIAEGYSVSREKKESFPLTVTSAQKNPTAFYLCASSILGGGANEQFFGPGTRLTVL.

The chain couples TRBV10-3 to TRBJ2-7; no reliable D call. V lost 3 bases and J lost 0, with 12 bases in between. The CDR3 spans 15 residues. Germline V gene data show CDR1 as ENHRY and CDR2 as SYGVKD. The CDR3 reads CAISDHQVSSYEQYF. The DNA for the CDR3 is TGTGCCATCAGTGATCACCAGGTGAGCTCCTACGAGCAGTACTTC.

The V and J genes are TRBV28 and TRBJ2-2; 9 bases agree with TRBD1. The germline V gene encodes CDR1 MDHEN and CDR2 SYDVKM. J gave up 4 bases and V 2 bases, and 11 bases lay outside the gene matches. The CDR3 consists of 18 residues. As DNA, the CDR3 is TGTGCCAGCAGTTTAACCCCCGACAGGGGGAAGAGCACCGGGGAGCTGTTTTTT. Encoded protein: CASSLTPDRGKSTGELFF.

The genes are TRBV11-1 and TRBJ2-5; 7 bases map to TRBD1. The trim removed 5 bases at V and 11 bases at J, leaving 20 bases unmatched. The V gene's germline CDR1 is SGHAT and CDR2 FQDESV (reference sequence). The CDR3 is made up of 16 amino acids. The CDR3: CASSEDRRTLRRGQYF. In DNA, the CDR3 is TGTGCCAGCAGCGAGGACAGGCGAACCTTAAGAAGAGGGCAGTACTTC.

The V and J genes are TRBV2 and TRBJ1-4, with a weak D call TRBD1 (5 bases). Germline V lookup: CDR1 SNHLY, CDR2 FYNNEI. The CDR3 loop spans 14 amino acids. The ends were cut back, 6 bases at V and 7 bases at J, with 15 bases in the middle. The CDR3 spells CASRRDRGGEKLFF. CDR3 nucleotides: TGTGCCAGCAGGCGGGACCGCGGAGGTGAAAAACTGTTTTTT.

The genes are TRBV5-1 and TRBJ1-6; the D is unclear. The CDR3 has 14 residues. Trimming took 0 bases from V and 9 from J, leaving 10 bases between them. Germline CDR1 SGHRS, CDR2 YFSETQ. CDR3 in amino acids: CASSLGQYPSPLHF. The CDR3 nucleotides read TGCGCCAGCAGCTTGGGCCAGTACCCTTCACCCCTCCACTTT.

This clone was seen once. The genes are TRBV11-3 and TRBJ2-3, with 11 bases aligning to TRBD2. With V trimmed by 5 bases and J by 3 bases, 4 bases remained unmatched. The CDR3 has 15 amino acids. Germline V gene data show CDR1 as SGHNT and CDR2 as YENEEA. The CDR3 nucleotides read TGTGCCAGCAGCCGTGGACTAGCGGGTACAGATACGCAGTATTTT. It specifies CASSRGLAGTDTQYF.

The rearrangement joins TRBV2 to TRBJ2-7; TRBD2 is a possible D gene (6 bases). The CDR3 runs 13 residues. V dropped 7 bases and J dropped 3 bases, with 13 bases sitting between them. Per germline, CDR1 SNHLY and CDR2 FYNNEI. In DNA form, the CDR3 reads TGTGCCAGCACCGGGGGAGGAGGCTACGAGCAGTACTTC. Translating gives CASTGGGGYEQYF.

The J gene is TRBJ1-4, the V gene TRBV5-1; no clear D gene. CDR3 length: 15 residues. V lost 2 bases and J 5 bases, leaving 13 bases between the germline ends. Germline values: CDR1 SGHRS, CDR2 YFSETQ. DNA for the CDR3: TGCGCCAGCAGCTTAGGTGGAGGACGCAATGAAAAACTGTTTTTT. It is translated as CASSLGGGRNEKLFF.

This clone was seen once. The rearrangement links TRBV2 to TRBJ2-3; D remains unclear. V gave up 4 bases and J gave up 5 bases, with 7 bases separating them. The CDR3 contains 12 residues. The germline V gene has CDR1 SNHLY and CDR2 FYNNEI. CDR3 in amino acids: CASSAYLDTQYF. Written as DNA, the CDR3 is TGTGCCAGCAGTGCTTACTTAGATACGCAGTATTTT. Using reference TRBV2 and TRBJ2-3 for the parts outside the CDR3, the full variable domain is EPEVTQTPSHQVTQMGQEVILRCVPISNHLYFYWYRQILGQKVEFLVSFYNNEISEKSEIFDDQFSVERPDGSNFTLKIRSTKLEDSAMYFCASSAYLDTQYFGPGTRLTVL.

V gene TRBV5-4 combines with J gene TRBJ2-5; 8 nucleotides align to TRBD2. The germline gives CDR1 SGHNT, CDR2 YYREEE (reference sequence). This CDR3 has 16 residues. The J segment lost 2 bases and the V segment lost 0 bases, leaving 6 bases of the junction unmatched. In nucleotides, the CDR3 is TGTGCCAGCAGCTTGGTAACTAGCGGAGAACAAGAGACCCAGTACTTC. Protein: CASSLVTSGEQETQYF.

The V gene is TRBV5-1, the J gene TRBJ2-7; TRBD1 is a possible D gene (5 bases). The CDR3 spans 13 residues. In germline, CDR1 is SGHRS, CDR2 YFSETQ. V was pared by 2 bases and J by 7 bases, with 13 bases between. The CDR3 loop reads CASSFGGREEQYF. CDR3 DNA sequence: TGCGCCAGCAGCTTCGGTGGCAGGGAAGAGCAGTACTTC.